These 2 T cell receptor beta chains were sequenced from one sample in a study of T cells after yellow fever vaccination. TCRdb re-analysed the 5' RACE reads in MiXCR, keeping a single row per CDR3 protein. Seen here are roughly 500,000 distinct CDR3 sequences, over 15% observed once, and the top ten hold roughly an eighth. Specimen: PBMCs, collected 15 days after the yellow fever booster vaccination. These receptors all stem from a man younger than 45 who received the YFV17D yellow fever vaccine.

The V and J genes are TRBV7-2 and TRBJ1-3; no firm D call. The CDR3 loop spans 15 amino acids. The germline gives CDR1 SGHTA, CDR2 FQGNSA. The germline V and J ends were trimmed by 5 bases and 3 bases, with 14 bases remaining between them. The CDR3 sequence: CASSASGGVGNTIYF. The CDR3 DNA is TGTGCCAGCAGCGCAAGTGGCGGGGTTGGAAACACCATATATTTT.

This clonotype turned up a few times. CDR3 bases: TGCAGTGCTAGAGAGCTATTGGCAGCGGGTACAAATGAGCAGTTCTTC. This sequence encodes CSARELLAAGTNEQFF. This chain links TRBV20-1 with TRBJ2-1; tentatively, D is TRBD2 (6 bases). This CDR3 is built from 16 residues. The germline gives CDR1 DFQATT, CDR2 SNEGSKA (reference sequence). Between the trimmed V and J ends, which lost 0 bases and 7 bases, there was a span of 19 bases.